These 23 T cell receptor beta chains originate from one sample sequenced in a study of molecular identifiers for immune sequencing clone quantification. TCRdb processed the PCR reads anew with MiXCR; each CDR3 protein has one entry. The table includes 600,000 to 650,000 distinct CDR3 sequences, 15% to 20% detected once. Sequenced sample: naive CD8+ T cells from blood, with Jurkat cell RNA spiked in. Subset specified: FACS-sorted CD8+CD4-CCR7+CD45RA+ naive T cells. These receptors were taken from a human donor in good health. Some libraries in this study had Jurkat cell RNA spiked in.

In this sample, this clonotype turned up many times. The CDR3 loop reads CASSLVSQTDTQYF. The CDR3 coding sequence is TGTGCCAGCAGCTTAGTATCCCAGACAGATACGCAGTATTTT. The chain links TRBV7-6 to TRBJ2-3; D remains unclear. The CDR3 consists of 14 residues. The V gene lost 1 base and the J gene lost 3 bases, with 8 bases spanning the gap. Per germline, CDR1 SGHVS and CDR2 FNYEAQ.

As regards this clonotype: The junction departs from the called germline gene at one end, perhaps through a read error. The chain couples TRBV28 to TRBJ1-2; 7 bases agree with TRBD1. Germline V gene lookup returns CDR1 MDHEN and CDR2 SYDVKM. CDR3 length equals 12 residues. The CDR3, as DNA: TGTGACAGCAGTCAGGGGGTATACGGCTACACCTTC. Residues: CDSSQGVYGYTF.

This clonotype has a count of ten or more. The CDR3 sequence is CASSPGHGYTDTQYF. CDR3 coding DNA: TGTGCCAGCAGCCCGGGGCACGGGTACACAGATACGCAGTATTTT. This sequence joins TRBV14 and TRBJ2-3; D may match TRBD1 or TRBD2 (5 bases each). Germline CDR1 is SGHDN and CDR2 is FVKESK. V was trimmed by 4 bases and J by 2 bases, leaving 13 bases between them. The CDR3 extends over 15 amino acids.

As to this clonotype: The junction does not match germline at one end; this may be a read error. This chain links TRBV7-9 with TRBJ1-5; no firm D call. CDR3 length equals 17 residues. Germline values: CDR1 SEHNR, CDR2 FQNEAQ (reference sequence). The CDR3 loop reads CASSSRVTDDSDQPQHF. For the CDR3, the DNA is TGTGCCAGCAGCTCAAGGGTCACCGATGATAGCGATCAGCCCCAGCATTTT.

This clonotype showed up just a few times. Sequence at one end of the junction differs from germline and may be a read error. This CDR3 reads CASSLFSGVTQYF. The CDR3 DNA follows: TGTGCCAGCAGCTTATTTTCGGGAGTTACGCAGTATTTT. The chain couples TRBV27 to TRBJ2-3; D perhaps matches TRBD2 (6 bases). This CDR3 has 13 residues. Germline values: CDR1 MNHEY, CDR2 SMNVEV (reference sequence).

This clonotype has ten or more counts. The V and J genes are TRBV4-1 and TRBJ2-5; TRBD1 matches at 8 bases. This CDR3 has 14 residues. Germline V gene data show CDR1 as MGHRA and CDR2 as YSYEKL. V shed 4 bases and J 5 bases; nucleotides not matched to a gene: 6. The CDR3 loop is CASSLDRVDETQYF. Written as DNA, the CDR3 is TGCGCCAGCAGCCTGGACAGGGTTGACGAGACCCAGTACTTC.

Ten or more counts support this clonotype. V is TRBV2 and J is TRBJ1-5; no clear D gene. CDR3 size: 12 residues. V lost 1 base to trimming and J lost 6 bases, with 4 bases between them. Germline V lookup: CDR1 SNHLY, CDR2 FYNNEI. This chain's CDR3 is CASSEVGQPQHF. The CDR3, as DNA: TGTGCCAGCAGTGAAGTCGGTCAGCCCCAGCATTTT.

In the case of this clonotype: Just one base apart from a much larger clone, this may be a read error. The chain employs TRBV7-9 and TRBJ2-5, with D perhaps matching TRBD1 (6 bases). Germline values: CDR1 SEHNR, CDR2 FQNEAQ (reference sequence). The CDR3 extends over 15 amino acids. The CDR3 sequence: CASSHPGHQIEVTNF. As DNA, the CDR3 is TGTGCCAGCAGCCACCCGGGACACCAAATAGAGGTTACGAACTTC.

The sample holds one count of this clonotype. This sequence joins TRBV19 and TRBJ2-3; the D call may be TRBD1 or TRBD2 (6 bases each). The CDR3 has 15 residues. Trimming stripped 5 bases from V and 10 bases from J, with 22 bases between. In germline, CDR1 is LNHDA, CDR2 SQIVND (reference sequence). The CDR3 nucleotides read TGTGCCAGTAGTCGTTCCGGGAGTAAGGGGGACGCGCAGTATTTT. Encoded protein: CASSRSGSKGDAQYF.

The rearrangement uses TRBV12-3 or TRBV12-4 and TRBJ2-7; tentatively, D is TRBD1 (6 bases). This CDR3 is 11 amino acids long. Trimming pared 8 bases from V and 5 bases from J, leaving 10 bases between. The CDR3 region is CASGGLHEQYF. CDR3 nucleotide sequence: TGTGCCAGCGGGGGCCTCCACGAGCAGTACTTC.

CDR3 protein: CASSFGAGGANEQFF. CDR3 in DNA: TGTGCCAGCAGTTTCGGAGCGGGGGGTGCGAATGAGCAGTTCTTC. J is TRBJ2-1 and V is TRBV27, with 9 bases identical to TRBD2. This CDR3 has 15 amino acids. The V gene's germline CDR1 is MNHEY and CDR2 SMNVEV (reference sequence). Trimming took 3 bases from V and 7 from J; bases not matched to a gene: 7.

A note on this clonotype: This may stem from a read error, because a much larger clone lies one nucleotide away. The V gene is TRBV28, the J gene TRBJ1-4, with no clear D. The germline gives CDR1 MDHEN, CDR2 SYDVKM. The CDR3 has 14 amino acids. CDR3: CASSEVGSYEELFF. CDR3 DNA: TGTGCCAGCAGCGAGGTCGGTTCTTATGAAGAACTGTTTTTT.

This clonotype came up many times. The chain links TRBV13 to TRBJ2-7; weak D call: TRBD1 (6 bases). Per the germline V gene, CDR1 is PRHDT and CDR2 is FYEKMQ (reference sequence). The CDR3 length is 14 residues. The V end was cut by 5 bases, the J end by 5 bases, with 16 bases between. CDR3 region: CASSPAGTKDEQYF. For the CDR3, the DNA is TGTGCCAGCAGCCCCGCCGGGACAAAGGACGAGCAGTACTTC.

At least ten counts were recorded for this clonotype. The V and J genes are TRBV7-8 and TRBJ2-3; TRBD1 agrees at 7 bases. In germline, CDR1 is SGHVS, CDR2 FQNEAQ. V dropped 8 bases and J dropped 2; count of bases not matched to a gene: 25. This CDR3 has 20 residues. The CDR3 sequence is CASAASATDRDGGNTDTQYF. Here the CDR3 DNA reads TGTGCCAGCGCCGCGTCAGCTACTGACAGGGATGGGGGTAACACAGATACGCAGTATTTT.

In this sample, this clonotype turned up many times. DNA of the CDR3: TGCAGCGTGAAGAACAGGGTTTGGACTGAAGCTTTCTTT. Translated: CSVKNRVWTEAFF. The chain employs TRBV29-1 and TRBJ1-1, with D possibly TRBD1 on 6 matching bases. V gave up 6 bases and J gave up 5 bases, with 16 bases separating them. In germline, CDR1 is SQVTM, CDR2 ANQGSEA. The CDR3 is made up of 13 amino acids.

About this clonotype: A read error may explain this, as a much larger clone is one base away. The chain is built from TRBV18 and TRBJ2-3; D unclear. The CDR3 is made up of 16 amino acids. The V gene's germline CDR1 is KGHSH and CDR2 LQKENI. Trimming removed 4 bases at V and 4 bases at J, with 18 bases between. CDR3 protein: CASSRTGFNGADTQYF. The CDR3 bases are TGTGCCAGCTCACGTACCGGTTTTAACGGCGCAGATACGCAGTATTTT.

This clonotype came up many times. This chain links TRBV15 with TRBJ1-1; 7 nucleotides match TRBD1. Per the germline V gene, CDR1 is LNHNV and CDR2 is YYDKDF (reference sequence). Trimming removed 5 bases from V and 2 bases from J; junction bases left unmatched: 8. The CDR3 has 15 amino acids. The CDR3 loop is CATSPTGTVNTEAFF. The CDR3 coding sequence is TGTGCCACCAGCCCCACCGGGACAGTAAACACTGAAGCTTTCTTT.

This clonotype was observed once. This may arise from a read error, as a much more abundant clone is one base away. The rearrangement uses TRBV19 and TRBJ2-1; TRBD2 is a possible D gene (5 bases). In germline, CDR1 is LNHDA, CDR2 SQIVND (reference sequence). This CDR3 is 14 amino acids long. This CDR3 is CSSSLSGPVNEQFF. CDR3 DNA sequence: TGTTCCAGTAGTCTAAGCGGCCCTGTGAATGAGCAGTTCTTC.

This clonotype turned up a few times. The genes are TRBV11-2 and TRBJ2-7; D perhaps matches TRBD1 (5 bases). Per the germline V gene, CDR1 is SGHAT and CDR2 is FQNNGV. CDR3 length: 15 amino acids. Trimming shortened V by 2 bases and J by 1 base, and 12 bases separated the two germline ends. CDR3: CASSLSQGSSYEQYF. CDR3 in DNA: TGTGCCAGCAGCTTATCGCAGGGAAGTTCCTACGAGCAGTACTTC.

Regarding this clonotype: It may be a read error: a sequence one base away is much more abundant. The CDR3: CASRPRAGWDTEAFF. The CDR3 nucleotides read TGTGCCAGCAGACCGCGGGCAGGGTGGGACACTGAAGCTTTCTTT. The V gene is TRBV7-2, the J gene TRBJ1-1; TRBD1 is a possible D gene (5 bases). The CDR3 contains 15 residues. The V end lost 6 bases, the J end lost 3 bases, and 17 bases lay between the germline ends. Germline CDR1 SGHTA, CDR2 FQGNSA. The full variable domain, its missing parts supplied by reference TRBV7-2 and TRBJ1-1, is GAGVSQSPSNKVTEKGKDVELRCDPISGHTALYWYRQSLGQGLEFLIYFQGNSAPDKSGLPSDRFSAERTGGSVSTLTIQRTQQEDSAVYLCASRPRAGWDTEAFFGQGTRLTVV.

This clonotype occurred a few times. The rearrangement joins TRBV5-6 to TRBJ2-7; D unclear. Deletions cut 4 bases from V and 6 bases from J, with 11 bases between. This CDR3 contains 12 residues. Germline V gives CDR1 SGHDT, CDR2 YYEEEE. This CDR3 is CASSQSAGEQYF. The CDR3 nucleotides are TGTGCCAGCAGCCAAAGCGCTGGCGAGCAGTACTTC.

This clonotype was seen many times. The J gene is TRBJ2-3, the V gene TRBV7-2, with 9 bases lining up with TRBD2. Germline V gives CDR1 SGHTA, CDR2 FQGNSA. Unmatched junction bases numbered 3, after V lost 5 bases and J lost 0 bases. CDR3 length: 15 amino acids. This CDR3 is CASSPSGVSTDTQYF. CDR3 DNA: TGTGCCAGCAGCCCTAGCGGGGTCAGCACAGATACGCAGTATTTT.

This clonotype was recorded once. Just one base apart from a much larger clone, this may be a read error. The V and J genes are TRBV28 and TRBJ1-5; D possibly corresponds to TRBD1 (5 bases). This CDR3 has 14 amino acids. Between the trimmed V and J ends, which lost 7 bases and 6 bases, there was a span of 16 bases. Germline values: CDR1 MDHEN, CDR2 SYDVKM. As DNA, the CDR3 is TGTGCCAGCACTACCGACAGTTTCAGTCAGCCCCAGCATTTT. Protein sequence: CASTTDSFSQPQHF. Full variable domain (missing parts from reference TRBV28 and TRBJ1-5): DVKVTQSSRYLVKRTGEKVFLECVQDMDHENMFWYRQDPGLGLRLIYFSYDVKMKEKGDIPEGYSVSREKKERFSLILESASTNQTSMYLCASTTDSFSQPQHFGDGTRLSIL.